This is a list of T cell receptor beta chains from one sample in a study of beta chain features in type 1 diabetes. TCRdb's table, derived via immunoSEQ multiplex PCR, lists solely in-frame clones and lacks some. The sample has hundreds of thousands of clones; around 16% are singletons. What was sequenced was naive CD4+ T cells from blood. These receptor sequences come from a man between 18 and 29 years old in good health. CDR3s include the opening cysteine and the closing phenylalanine or tryptophan. Fields, in order: CDR3 DNA, CDR3 protein, J gene, D gene, clone size, V gene. A D gene is named only where the DNA matches it firmly. Part of the rows lack a size; the others show once, few, many or a class for expanded clones.

DNA: TGTGCCAGCAGCTTAGATCGAGGGACAGGGGGCTACGAGCAGTACTTC; CDR3: CASSLDRGTGGYEQYF; J: TRBJ2-7; D: TRBD1; size: NA; V: TRBV11-2
DNA: TGTGCCAGCAGCTTAGCGTCGGCGGGGGGGCAGGCAGATACGCAGTATTTT; CDR3: CASSLASAGGQADTQYF; J: TRBJ2-3; D: TRBD2; size: few; V: TRBV7-9
DNA: TGCGCCAGCAGCTTGTTGCCCAGGGAGGGTGAGACCCAGTACTTC; CDR3: CASSLLPREGETQYF; J: TRBJ2-5; D: TRBD2; size: few; V: TRBV5-1
DNA: TGTGCCAGCAGCTCCCGGGGCCTTAGTTGGTACCAAGAGACCCAGTACTTC; CDR3: CASSSRGLSWYQETQYF; J: TRBJ2-5; D: NA; size: NA; V: TRBV7-9
DNA: TGTGCCAGCAGTATGGGACAGGGCCCCCTCCACGAGCAGTACTTC; CDR3: CASSMGQGPLHEQYF; J: TRBJ2-7; D: TRBD1; size: few; V: TRBV27
DNA: TGTGCCAGCAGAGTACAGGACTACGAGCAGTACTTC; CDR3: CASRVQDYEQYF; J: TRBJ2-7; D: NA; size: few; V: TRBV2
DNA: TGTGCCAGCAGCTTAAGTGCGCTAGCAGGGTATACGCAGTATTTT; CDR3: CASSLSALAGYTQYF; J: TRBJ2-3; D: NA; size: NA; V: TRBV7-9
DNA: TGCGCCAGCAGCGCGGGACACCCCTACGAGCAGTACTTC; CDR3: CASSAGHPYEQYF; J: TRBJ2-7; D: NA; size: NA; V: TRBV5-1
DNA: TGTGCCAGCAGTGTCTTAGCCGGGCCACCTAATTCACCCCTCCACTTT; CDR3: CASSVLAGPPNSPLHF; J: TRBJ1-6; D: NA; size: few; V: TRBV6-1
DNA: TGTGCCAGCGCAAACCGGGACAGGGCCTACGAGCAGTACTTC; CDR3: CASANRDRAYEQYF; J: TRBJ2-7; D: TRBD1; size: once; V: TRBV6-6
DNA: TGTGCCTGGAGTGTAAGTCGACCACAGGGTGAAGCTTTCTTT; CDR3: CAWSVSRPQGEAFF; J: TRBJ1-1; D: NA; size: NA; V: TRBV30
DNA: TGTGCCAGCAGTTTGCTGGGGAAAGAGACCCAGTACTTC; CDR3: CASSLLGKETQYF; J: TRBJ2-5; D: NA; size: NA; V: TRBV28
DNA: TGCGCCAGCAGCTTCAGGGGTGTTACCTACAATGAGCAGTTCTTC; CDR3: CASSFRGVTYNEQFF; J: TRBJ2-1; D: NA; size: few; V: TRBV5-1
DNA: TGTGCCAGCAGCCCGCAGGAGGCAGCCGGCTACACCTTC; CDR3: CASSPQEAAGYTF; J: TRBJ1-2; D: NA; size: NA; V: TRBV4-2
DNA: TGCGCCAGCAGCCAGGCGGGCCGAAGCTCTGGAAACACCATATATTTT; CDR3: CASSQAGRSSGNTIYF; J: TRBJ1-3; D: NA; size: few; V: TRBV4-3
DNA: TGTGCCAGCTCACGCTACGACACAGGTAGGAGGCTTTCGGCTGGGGCCAACGTCCTGACTTTC; CDR3: CASSRYDTGRRLSAGANVLTF; J: TRBJ2-6; D: NA; size: NA; V: TRBV18
DNA: TGCAGCGTTGCGGGACGGCTCACAGATACGCAGTATTTT; CDR3: CSVAGRLTDTQYF; J: TRBJ2-3; D: NA; size: few; V: TRBV29-1
DNA: TGTGCCAGCAGCGGCGGATTCACAGATACGCAGTATTTT; CDR3: CASSGGFTDTQYF; J: TRBJ2-3; D: NA; size: few; V: TRBV28
DNA: TGTGCCTGGCATTCAGGGTCTGGTGAAGCTTTCTTT; CDR3: CAWHSGSGEAFF; J: TRBJ1-1; D: NA; size: NA; V: TRBV30
DNA: TGCGCCAGCAGCAGACTAGCGGGAGGTCTAAATGAGCAGTTCTTC; CDR3: CASSRLAGGLNEQFF; J: TRBJ2-1; D: TRBD2; size: NA; V: TRBV5-1
DNA: TGCGCCAGCAGCCGCGGACAGGGGACTGAAGCTTTCTTT; CDR3: CASSRGQGTEAFF; J: TRBJ1-1; D: TRBD1; size: NA; V: TRBV4-3
DNA: TGTGCCAGCAGCGCGGGACTAGCGGAGACCCAGTACTTC; CDR3: CASSAGLAETQYF; J: TRBJ2-5; D: TRBD2; size: NA; V: TRBV9
DNA: TGTGCCAGCAGCCCCGGACAGCCCCAAGAGACCCAGTACTTC; CDR3: CASSPGQPQETQYF; J: TRBJ2-5; D: NA; size: NA; V: TRBV2
DNA: TGTGCCAGCAGTTCTACCGGGACTAGCGTCGGGGAGCTGTTTTTT; CDR3: CASSSTGTSVGELFF; J: TRBJ2-2; D: TRBD2; size: NA; V: TRBV7-2
DNA: TGTGCCAGCAGCCCCGGGACTAGCGGGAGCTCCTACAATGAGCAGTTCTTC; CDR3: CASSPGTSGSSYNEQFF; J: TRBJ2-1; D: TRBD2; size: few; V: TRBV7-2
DNA: TGTGCCATCAGCAAACAGGGCGGGGAGCTGTTTTTT; CDR3: CAISKQGGELFF; J: TRBJ2-2; D: NA; size: NA; V: TRBV6-5
DNA: TGTGCCAGCAGCACTAGTTCAGGTGATCGGGGCTACACCTTC; CDR3: CASSTSSGDRGYTF; J: TRBJ1-2; D: NA; size: few; V: TRBV9
DNA: TGTGCCAGCAGCCCGACCAGGGGGCGTAGGGAGCAGTACTTC; CDR3: CASSPTRGRREQYF; J: TRBJ2-7; D: TRBD1; size: NA; V: TRBV9
DNA: TGCGCCAGCAGCTTGGCCCGGGACGGTACCTCCTACGAGCAGTACTTC; CDR3: CASSLARDGTSYEQYF; J: TRBJ2-7; D: NA; size: NA; V: TRBV5-1